These T cell receptor beta chains were read from a single sample in a study of cytomegalovirus exposure and HLA in healthy donors. Clones were read by immunoSEQ multiplex PCR, and TCRdb kept only the in-frame ones, dropping some. The profile shows about 160,000 clones, about 85% of them singletons. The sequencing sample was made of PBMCs. These receptors were obtained from a middle-aged man in good health and CMV-seropositive. Both conserved end residues are part of each CDR3. The D gene is left open where the match is weak. Rows give clone size only sometimes, using once, few, many, or a class for an expanded clone.

>NA|TRBV18|TRBJ1-1|13|NA
CASSPLVNTEAFF
TGTGCCAGCTCACCACTAGTGAACACTGAAGCTTTCTTT
>NA|TRBV7-2|TRBJ1-2|14|TRBD1
CASSYQGVLYGYTF
TGTGCCAGCAGCTACCAGGGGGTCCTCTATGGCTACACCTTC
>NA|TRBV9|TRBJ2-7|15|TRBD2
CASTPGTSRAYEQYF
TGTGCCAGCACTCCCGGGACTAGCAGAGCCTACGAGCAGTACTTC
>NA|TRBV19|TRBJ2-2|14|TRBD2
CASSSQRGTGELFF
TGTGCCAGTAGTAGCCAGCGGGGCACCGGGGAGCTGTTTTTT
>NA|TRBV7-3|TRBJ2-2|16|NA
CASSLVGTRNTGELFF
TGTGCCAGCAGCTTAGTGGGGACAAGGAACACCGGGGAGCTGTTTTTT
>NA|TRBV6-5|TRBJ2-7|14|NA
CASSYSKAFSEQYF
TGTGCCAGCAGTTACTCGAAAGCGTTCTCCGAGCAGTACTTC
>once|TRBV5-1|TRBJ2-3|14|TRBD2
CASSSRTSGDTQYF
TGCGCCAGCAGCTCTCGGACTAGTGGGGATACGCAGTATTTT
>NA|TRBV10-2|TRBJ1-2|14|TRBD1
CASSYSGDSYGYTF
TGCGCCAGCAGTTATAGTGGGGACAGCTATGGCTACACCTTC
>NA|TRBV6-6|TRBJ1-3|14|NA
CASNRDNSGNTIYF
TGTGCCAGCAACAGGGATAACTCTGGAAACACCATATATTTT
>NA|TRBV9|TRBJ2-1|20|TRBD1
CASSVEGGVGQGPPDNEQFF
TGTGCCAGCAGCGTAGAAGGGGGCGTGGGGCAGGGTCCGCCAGATAATGAGCAGTTCTTC
>once|TRBV7-6|TRBJ2-5|15|NA
CASSLRVDTQETQYF
TGTGCCAGCAGCTTAAGAGTGGACACCCAAGAGACCCAGTACTTC
>once|TRBV5-6|TRBJ2-3|14|TRBD1
CASSSGQGPDTQYF
TGTGCCAGCAGCTCCGGACAGGGCCCAGATACGCAGTATTTT
>NA|TRBV5-1|TRBJ1-3|15|NA
CASSLNGGTGNTIYF
TGCGCCAGCAGCCTAAACGGGGGGACTGGAAACACCATATATTTT
>NA|TRBV27|TRBJ1-1|13|NA
CASRISRGTEAFF
TGTGCCAGCAGGATCTCCAGAGGGACTGAAGCTTTCTTT
>NA|TRBV7-2|TRBJ2-5|15|TRBD2
CASSLERAGGGTQYF
TGTGCCAGCAGCTTAGAGCGAGCGGGGGGTGGGACCCAGTACTTC
>NA|TRBV5-1|TRBJ2-7|15|TRBD2
CASSLLAGSTYEQYF
TGCGCCAGCAGCTTACTAGCGGGGAGTACCTACGAGCAGTACTTC
>NA|TRBV2|TRBJ1-1|12|NA
CASKKTEFEAFF
TGTGCCAGCAAAAAGACAGAGTTTGAAGCTTTCTTT
>NA|TRBV10-3|TRBJ2-2|13|NA
CAIRHGGTGELFF
TGTGCCATCAGACACGGAGGCACCGGGGAGCTGTTTTTT
>NA|TRBV28|TRBJ1-4|14|NA
CASSPDSRFEKLFF
TGTGCCAGCAGTCCGGACAGTCGGTTTGAAAAACTGTTTTTT
>NA|TRBV5-4|TRBJ1-1|13|NA
CASSPPGAPRAFF
TGTGCCAGCAGCCCCCCAGGGGCTCCTCGGGCTTTCTTT
>NA|TRBV5-4|TRBJ2-1|12|NA
CASSLIWEEQFF
TGTGCCAGCAGCTTGATCTGGGAGGAGCAGTTCTTC
>NA|TRBV5-1|TRBJ2-2|18|TRBD2
CASSTGAGGAGGTGELFF
TGCGCCAGCAGCACCGGAGCGGGGGGAGCGGGAGGCACCGGGGAGCTGTTTTTT
>NA|TRBV7-9|TRBJ2-1|15|TRBD2
CASSSLSGRAPGEFF
TGTGCCAGCAGCTCCCTTAGCGGGAGGGCTCCCGGCGAGTTCTTC
>NA|TRBV21-1|TRBJ1-2|16|NA
CASRTGTGVSNYGYTF
TGTGCCAGCCGGACCGGGACAGGGGTTTCTAACTATGGCTACACCTTC
>once|TRBV4-2|TRBJ2-1|16|TRBD2
CASSKPGTSGYNEQFF
TGTGCCAGCAGCAAGCCCGGGACTAGCGGCTACAATGAGCAGTTCTTC
>few|TRBV2|TRBJ1-5|13|NA
CASKGTHYQPQHF
TGTGCCAGCAAGGGGACACACTATCAGCCCCAGCATTTT
>few|TRBV7-9|TRBJ1-1|18|NA
CASSLVTRGYVMNTEAFF
TGTGCCAGCAGCTTAGTAACAAGGGGGTATGTAATGAACACTGAAGCTTTCTTT
>NA|TRBV15|TRBJ2-1|16|TRBD2
CATSRGLAGGQSEQFF
TGTGCCACCAGCAGGGGACTAGCGGGGGGCCAAAGCGAGCAGTTCTTC
>NA|TRBV10-3|TRBJ1-1|15|NA
CAISELGGLNTEAFF
TGTGCCATCAGTGAGTTGGGAGGTCTGAACACTGAAGCTTTCTTT
>NA|TRBV28|TRBJ2-1|14|NA
CASTQGSFYNEQFF
TGTGCCAGCACCCAGGGATCTTTTTACAATGAGCAGTTCTTC
>NA|TRBV28|TRBJ1-2|12|NA
CASSLQNYGYTF
TGTGCCAGCAGTTTACAGAACTATGGCTACACCTTC
>NA|TRBV7-2|TRBJ2-2|16|TRBD2
CASSLPLAGATGELFF
TGTGCCAGCAGCTTACCGTTAGCGGGAGCCACCGGGGAGCTGTTTTTT
>NA|TRBV4-3|TRBJ1-2|15|NA
CASSQEGRANYGYTF
TGCGCCAGCAGCCAAGAGGGCAGAGCTAACTATGGCTACACCTTC
>NA|TRBV7-2|TRBJ2-2|16|TRBD2
CASSLYSGRDTGELFF
TGTGCCAGCAGCTTATACAGCGGGAGAGATACCGGGGAGCTGTTTTTT
>NA|TRBV11-2|TRBJ2-1|14|NA
CASSLELGGNEQFF
TGTGCCAGCAGCTTAGAACTAGGGGGCAATGAGCAGTTCTTC
>NA|TRBV5-6|TRBJ2-1|14|TRBD1
CASSRDRVYNEQFF
TGTGCCAGCAGTCGGGACAGGGTGTACAATGAGCAGTTCTTC
>NA|TRBV5-1|TRBJ2-6|16|NA
CASSLDSISGANVLTF
TGCGCCAGCAGCTTGGACAGTATCTCTGGGGCCAACGTCCTGACTTTC
>NA|TRBV14|TRBJ1-5|15|NA
CASSITVPLNQPQHF
TGTGCCAGCAGCATTACAGTTCCGCTTAATCAGCCCCAGCATTTT
>NA|TRBV7-2|TRBJ2-1|15|TRBD1
CASSRGQGTYNEQFF
TGTGCCAGCAGCCGGGGACAGGGGACCTACAATGAGCAGTTCTTC
>NA|TRBV27|TRBJ1-1|13|NA
CASSSNQGTEAFF
TGTGCCAGCAGTTCAAACCAGGGGACTGAAGCTTTCTTT
>NA|TRBV7-3|TRBJ2-1|15|NA
CASSLGLSSYNEQFF
TGTGCCAGCAGCTTAGGGCTTAGCTCCTACAATGAGCAGTTCTTC
>few|TRBV5-1|TRBJ2-3|15|TRBD1
CASSPRGQSTDTQYF
TGCGCCAGCTCACCTAGGGGACAGAGCACAGATACGCAGTATTTT
>NA|TRBV5-1|TRBJ1-6|17|NA
CASSRQESASYNSPLHF
TGCGCCAGCAGCCGACAGGAGTCGGCCTCCTATAATTCACCCCTCCACTTT
>NA|TRBV10-3|TRBJ2-7|16|NA
CAIRPEGGGTSYEQYF
TGTGCCATCAGACCCGAGGGGGGGGGCACCTCCTACGAGCAGTACTTC
>NA|TRBV28|TRBJ1-3|12|NA
CASSPRGNTIYF
TGTGCCAGCAGTCCGAGGGGAAACACCATATATTTT
>once|TRBV2|TRBJ1-2|14|NA
CASSGAAGDYGYTF
TGTGCCAGCAGCGGCGCTGCCGGGGACTATGGCTACACCTTC
>NA|TRBV7-9|TRBJ2-1|15|NA
CASSIQRGQPNEQFF
TGTGCCAGCAGCATTCAGCGGGGACAACCCAATGAGCAGTTCTTC
>NA|TRBV5-1|TRBJ2-3|13|NA
CASRIGQTDTQYF
TGCGCCAGCCGTATAGGACAGACAGATACGCAGTATTTT
>NA|TRBV7-9|TRBJ1-1|12|NA
CASSFQNTEAFF
TGTGCCAGCAGCTTTCAGAACACTGAAGCTTTCTTT
>NA|TRBV5-1|TRBJ2-2|16|NA
CASSFAGKIRTGELFF
TGCGCCAGCAGCTTCGCGGGAAAGATTCGCACCGGGGAGCTGTTTTTT
>NA|TRBV18|TRBJ1-5|22|TRBD1
CASSPRGQSGVSLVGSNQPQHF
TGTGCCAGCTCACCAAGGGGACAGTCTGGAGTCTCCCTAGTCGGCAGCAATCAGCCCCAGCATTTT